These 10 T cell receptor beta chains came from one sample sequenced in a study of monozygotic twins with inflammatory bowel disease. From the 5' RACE reads, TCRdb lists one entry per CDR3 protein and no DNA. This repertoire includes about 210,000 distinct CDR3 sequences. The sample taken for sequencing was blood. Receptor source: a human donor with ulcerative colitis or Crohn's disease, or a healthy co-twin of an affected twin (not recorded which).

The chain recombines TRBV4-1 with TRBJ1-5. CDR3 length equals 16 residues. Per the germline V gene, CDR1 is MGHRA and CDR2 is YSYEKL. CDR3: CASSQETTLPYQPQHF.

The chain employs TRBV27 and TRBJ1-1; as DNA is missing, the TRBD1 call by TCRdb cannot be tested. This CDR3 contains 16 residues. The germline V gene has CDR1 MNHEY and CDR2 SMNVEV (reference sequence). The CDR3 here is CASSSYPRTDNTEAFF.

The chain is built from TRBV6-2 or TRBV6-3 and TRBJ1-5; TCRdb returns TRBD1, unconfirmable since there is no DNA. Germline values: CDR1 MNHEY, CDR2 SVGEGT. CDR3 length: 14 amino acids. CDR3: CASSPPGRDSLQHF.

The chain combines TRBV2 with TRBJ2-7; TCRdb names TRBD1, which stays unverified in the absence of DNA. The V gene's germline CDR1 is SNHLY and CDR2 FYNNEI. The CDR3 runs 15 residues. CDR3 sequence: CASSADRGRMYEQYF.

The chain is built from TRBV10-3 and TRBJ2-2. Germline CDR1 and CDR2: ENHRY and SYGVKD. The CDR3 totals 14 residues. Here the CDR3 reads CAISEGANTGELFF.

This chain joins TRBV4-2 and TRBJ2-3; TCRdb proposes TRBD2, but this gene call is untestable without DNA. The CDR3 consists of 17 residues. CDR1 is LGHNA and CDR2 is YNFKEQ in the germline V gene. CDR3 region: CASSQPGGPIRTDTQYF.

This chain joins TRBV18 and TRBJ1-5. The CDR3 loop spans 13 amino acids. CDR1 is KGHSH and CDR2 is LQKENI in the germline V gene. This chain's CDR3 is CASSPALNQPQHF.

The chain uses TRBV2 and TRBJ1-6; TCRdb picks TRBD1, but there is no DNA to check that call. The CDR3 is 16 amino acids. CDR1 SNHLY and CDR2 FYNNEI come from the germline V gene. The CDR3 sequence is CASSEGHRTPESPLHF. The whole variable domain, remainder taken from reference TRBV2 and TRBJ1-6, is EPEVTQTPSHQVTQMGQEVILRCVPISNHLYFYWYRQILGQKVEFLVSFYNNEISEKSEIFDDQFSVERPDGSNFTLKIRSTKLEDSAMYFCASSEGHRTPESPLHFGNGTRLTVT.

V usage is TRBV7-2 and J usage is TRBJ2-2. The CDR3 covers 13 residues. Per the germline V gene, CDR1 is SGHTA and CDR2 is FQGNSA. The CDR3 region is CASSFGNQRELFF. The whole variable domain, remainder taken from reference TRBV7-2 and TRBJ2-2, is GAGVSQSPSNKVTEKGKDVELRCDPISGHTALYWYRQSLGQGLEFLIYFQGNSAPDKSGLPSDRFSAERTGGSVSTLTIQRTQQEDSAVYLCASSFGNQRELFFGEGSRLTVL.

The V call is TRBV5-1, the J call TRBJ2-1; the TCRdb D gene call, TRBD1, has no DNA to confirm it. The CDR3 sequence is 15 residues long. The V gene's germline CDR1 is SGHRS and CDR2 YFSETQ. CDR3 sequence reads: CASSPTGGGYNEQFF.